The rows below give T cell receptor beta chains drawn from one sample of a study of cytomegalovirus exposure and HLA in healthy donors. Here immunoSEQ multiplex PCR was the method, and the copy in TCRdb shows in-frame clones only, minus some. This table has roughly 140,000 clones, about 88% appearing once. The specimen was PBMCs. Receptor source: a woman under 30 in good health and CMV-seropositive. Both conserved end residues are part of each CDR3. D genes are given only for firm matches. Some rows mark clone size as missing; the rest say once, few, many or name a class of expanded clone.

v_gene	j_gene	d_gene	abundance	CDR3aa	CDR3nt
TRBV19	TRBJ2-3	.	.	CASSWTAGSSTDTQYF	TGTGCCAGTAGTTGGACAGCGGGGAGTAGCACAGATACGCAGTATTTT
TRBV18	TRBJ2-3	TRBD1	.	CASSYDRGTDTQYF	TGTGCCAGCTCTTACGACAGGGGCACAGATACGCAGTATTTT
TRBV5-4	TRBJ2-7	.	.	CASSHQGYEQYF	TGTGCCAGCAGCCATCAGGGGTACGAGCAGTACTTC
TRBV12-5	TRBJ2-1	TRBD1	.	CASGLVGQGGFF	TGTGCTAGTGGTTTGGTCGGACAGGGCGGGTTCTTC
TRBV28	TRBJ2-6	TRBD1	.	CASRTDRVSGANVLTF	TGTGCCAGCAGGACGGACAGGGTCTCTGGGGCCAACGTCCTGACTTTC
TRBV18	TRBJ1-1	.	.	CASSPLPVNTEAFF	TGTGCCAGCTCACCCCTACCGGTCAACACTGAAGCTTTCTTT
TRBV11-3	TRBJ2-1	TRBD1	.	CASSSPGGDLIHSYNEQFF	TGTGCCAGCAGCTCACCAGGGGGCGACTTAATCCACTCCTACAATGAGCAGTTCTTC
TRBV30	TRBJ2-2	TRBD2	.	CAWSVSGTNTGELFF	TGTGCCTGGAGTGTCAGCGGGACGAACACCGGGGAGCTGTTTTTT
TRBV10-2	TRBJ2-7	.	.	CASSHRNYEQYF	TGCGCCAGCAGCCACAGGAACTACGAGCAGTACTTC
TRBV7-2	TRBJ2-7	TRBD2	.	CASSRRGGSYEQYF	TGTGCCAGCAGCCGCCGGGGGGGTTCCTACGAGCAGTACTTC
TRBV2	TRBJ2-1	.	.	CASQVSLHNEQFF	TGTGCCAGCCAGGTCAGCCTCCACAATGAGCAGTTCTTC
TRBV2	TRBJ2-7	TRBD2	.	CASSEGGLVYEQYF	TGTGCCAGCAGTGAGGGGGGACTAGTCTACGAGCAGTACTTC
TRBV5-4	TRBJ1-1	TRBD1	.	CASSLDRGSWTEAFF	TGTGCCAGCAGCTTAGACAGGGGCTCCTGGACTGAAGCTTTCTTT
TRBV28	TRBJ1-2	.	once	CASTSGESYGYTF	TGTGCCAGCACCTCGGGGGAGAGCTATGGCTACACCTTC
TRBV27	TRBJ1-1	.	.	CASSLATERTEAFF	TGTGCCAGCAGTTTAGCGACCGAGCGGACTGAAGCTTTCTTT
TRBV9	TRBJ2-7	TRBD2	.	CASSVSGGTAYEQYF	TGTGCCAGCAGCGTATCGGGGGGAACCGCCTACGAGCAGTACTTC
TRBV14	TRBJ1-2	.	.	CASSQGRLFYGYTF	TGTGCCAGCAGCCAAGGTCGACTCTTTTATGGCTACACCTTC
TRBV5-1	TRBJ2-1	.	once	CASSLERYNEQFF	TGCGCCAGCAGCTTGGAGCGTTACAATGAGCAGTTCTTC
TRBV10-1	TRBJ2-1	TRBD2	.	CASSSRTSGARDEQFF	TGCGCCAGCAGTAGTAGGACTAGCGGAGCCCGGGATGAGCAGTTCTTC
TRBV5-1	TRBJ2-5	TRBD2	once	CASRLSGGHEETQYF	TGCGCCAGCAGACTTAGCGGGGGCCACGAAGAGACCCAGTACTTC
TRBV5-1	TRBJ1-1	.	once	CASSVDSLTEAFF	TGCGCCAGCAGCGTGGACTCGTTAACTGAAGCTTTCTTT
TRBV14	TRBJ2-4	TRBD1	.	CASSQDRQGAGIQYF	TGTGCCAGCAGCCAAGATCGACAGGGGGCCGGCATTCAGTACTTC
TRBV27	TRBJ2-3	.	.	CASGLPPPVSTDTQYF	TGTGCCAGCGGTCTCCCGCCTCCAGTTAGCACAGATACGCAGTATTTT
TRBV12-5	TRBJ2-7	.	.	CASGSLDRTYEQYF	TGTGCTAGTGGATCGTTGGACAGAACCTACGAGCAGTACTTC
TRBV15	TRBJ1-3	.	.	CATSRDLARRGSGNTIYF	TGTGCCACCAGCAGAGATCTTGCCCGCAGGGGCTCTGGAAACACCATATATTTT
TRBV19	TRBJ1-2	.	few	CASSIEGKYSTF	TGTGCCAGTAGTATAGAGGGCAAATACAGCACCTTC
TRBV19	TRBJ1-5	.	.	CASSIGGLYNQPQHF	TGTGCCAGTAGTATCGGCGGTTTGTACAATCAGCCCCAGCATTTT
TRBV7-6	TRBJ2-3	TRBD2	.	CASSTFSGGITDTQYF	TGTGCCAGCAGCACCTTTAGCGGGGGAATCACAGATACGCAGTATTTT
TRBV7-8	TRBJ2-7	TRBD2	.	CASSVAGTSGYEQYF	TGTGCCAGCAGCGTAGCCGGGACTAGCGGGTACGAGCAGTACTTC
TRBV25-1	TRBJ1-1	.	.	CASSPTPNTEAFF	TGTGCCAGCAGTCCAACACCGAACACTGAAGCTTTCTTT
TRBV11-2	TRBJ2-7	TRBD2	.	CASSLGWGTSGRDYEQYF	TGTGCCAGCAGCTTAGGTTGGGGGACTAGCGGGAGGGACTACGAGCAGTACTTC
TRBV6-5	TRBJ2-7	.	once	CASSQRDTYEQYF	TGTGCCAGCAGTCAACGGGACACCTACGAGCAGTACTTC